This T cell receptor (beta chain) was profiled in a study of vaccination and CD4 T cells after COVID-19. Regarding the study as a whole: Within the convalescent patients, a median approximately 86% of the SARS-CoV-2-reactive clones were ones that appeared only post-vaccination. Median counts of SARS-CoV-2-reactive clonotypes increased from about 20 to 38; this difference was not significant.

This clonotype was picked up a small number of times. The target antigen is unknown. A junction end diverges from the germline sequence, so it may reflect a read error. Sequencing of the DNA from cultured CD4+ T cells was carried out with the Oncomine TCR Beta short-read assay. Extraction of genomic DNA was performed on cultured CD4+ T cells. TCRdb independently ran MiXCR on the PCR reads; one entry per CDR3 protein. The table shows approximately 20,000 distinct CDR3 sequences, with approximately 60% occurring only once. As for treatment: approximately nine-day PBMC culture with coronavirus spike peptide pools or control peptides (ViraFEST assay). Material for sequencing was CD4+ T cells from blood, cultured in vitro. This receptor was identified in a human donor who had recovered from COVID-19.

As DNA, the CDR3 is TGTGCCAGTAGTTTAGAGGGACAGGGATTAAGTCTTGGCTACACCTTC. This codes for CASSLEGQGLSLGYTF. The gene calls are TRBV19 and TRBJ1-2; 9 nucleotides agree with TRBD1. The germline gives CDR1 LNHDA, CDR2 SQIVND (reference sequence). CDR3 length: 16 amino acids.